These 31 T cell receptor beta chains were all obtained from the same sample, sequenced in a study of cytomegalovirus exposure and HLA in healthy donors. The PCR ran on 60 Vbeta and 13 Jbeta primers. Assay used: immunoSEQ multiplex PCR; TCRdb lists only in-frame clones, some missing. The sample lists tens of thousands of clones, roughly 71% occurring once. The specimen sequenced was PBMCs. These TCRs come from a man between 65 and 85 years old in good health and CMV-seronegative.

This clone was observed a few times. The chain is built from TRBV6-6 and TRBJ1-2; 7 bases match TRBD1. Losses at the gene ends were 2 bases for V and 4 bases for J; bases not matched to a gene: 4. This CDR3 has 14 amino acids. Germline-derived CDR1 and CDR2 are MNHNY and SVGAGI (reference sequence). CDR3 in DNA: TGTGCCAGCAGTTACCAGGGACAGTCCTATGGCTACACCTTC. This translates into CASSYQGQSYGYTF.

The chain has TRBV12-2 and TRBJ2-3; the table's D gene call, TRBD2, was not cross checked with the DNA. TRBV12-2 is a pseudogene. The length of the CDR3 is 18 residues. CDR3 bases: TGTGCAAGTCGCTTAGTTGCGGGAGGGCCGAGAGGAGCAGATACGCAGTATTTT. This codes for CASRLVAGGPRGADTQYF.

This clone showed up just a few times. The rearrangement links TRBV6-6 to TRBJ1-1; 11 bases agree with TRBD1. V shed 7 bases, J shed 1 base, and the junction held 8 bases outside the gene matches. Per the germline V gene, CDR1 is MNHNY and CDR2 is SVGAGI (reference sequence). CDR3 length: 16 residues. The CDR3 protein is CASIPRTGGRNTEAFF. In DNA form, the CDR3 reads TGTGCCAGCATCCCCCGGACAGGGGGCAGGAACACTGAAGCTTTCTTT.

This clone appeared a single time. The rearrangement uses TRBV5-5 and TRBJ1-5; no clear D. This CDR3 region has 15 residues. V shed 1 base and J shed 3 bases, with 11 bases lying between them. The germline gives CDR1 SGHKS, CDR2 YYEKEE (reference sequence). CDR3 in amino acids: CASSLIHGDNQPQHF. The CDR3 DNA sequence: TGTGCCAGCAGCTTGATCCACGGAGACAATCAGCCCCAGCATTTT. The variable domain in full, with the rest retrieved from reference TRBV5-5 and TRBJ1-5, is DAGVTQSPTHLIKTRGQQVTLRCSPISGHKSVSWYQQVLGQGPQFIFQYYEKEERGRGNFPDRFSARQFPNYSSELNVNALLLGDSALYLCASSLIHGDNQPQHFGDGTRLSIL.

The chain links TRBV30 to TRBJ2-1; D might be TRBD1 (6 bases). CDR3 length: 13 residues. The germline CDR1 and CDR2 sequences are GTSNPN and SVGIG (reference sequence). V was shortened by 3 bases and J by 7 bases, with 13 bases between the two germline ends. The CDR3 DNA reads TGTGCCTGGAGAATTCAAGGGGGAAATGAGCAGTTCTTC. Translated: CAWRIQGGNEQFF.

The CDR3 spells CASSLAGGQMNTEAFF. In nucleotides, the CDR3 is TGCGCCAGCAGCTTGGCCGGGGGACAGATGAACACTGAAGCTTTCTTT. The chain uses TRBV5-1 and TRBJ1-1, with 7 nucleotides matching TRBD1. J gave up 0 bases and V 0 bases, and 5 bases lay outside the gene matches. Per germline, CDR1 SGHRS and CDR2 YFSETQ. The CDR3 runs to 16 residues.

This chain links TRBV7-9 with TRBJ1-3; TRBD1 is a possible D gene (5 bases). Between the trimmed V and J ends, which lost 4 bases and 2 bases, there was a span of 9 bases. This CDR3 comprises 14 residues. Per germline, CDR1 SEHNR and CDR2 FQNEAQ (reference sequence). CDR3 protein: CASSYDSAGNTIYF. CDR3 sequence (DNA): TGTGCCAGCAGCTACGACAGCGCTGGAAACACCATATATTTT. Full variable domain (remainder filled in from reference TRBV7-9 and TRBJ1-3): DTGVSQNPRHKITKRGQNVTFRCDPISEHNRLYWYRQTLGQGPEFLTYFQNEAQLEKSRLLSDRFSAERPKGSFSTLEIQRTEQGDSAMYLCASSYDSAGNTIYFGEGSWLTVV.

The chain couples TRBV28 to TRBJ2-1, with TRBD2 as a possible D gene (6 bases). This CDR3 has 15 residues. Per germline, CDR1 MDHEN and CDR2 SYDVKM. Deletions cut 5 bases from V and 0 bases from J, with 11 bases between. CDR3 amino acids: CASSIPGGSYNEQFF. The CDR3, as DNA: TGTGCCAGCAGTATCCCCGGGGGCTCCTACAATGAGCAGTTCTTC. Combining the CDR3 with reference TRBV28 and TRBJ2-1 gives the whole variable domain DVKVTQSSRYLVKRTGEKVFLECVQDMDHENMFWYRQDPGLGLRLIYFSYDVKMKEKGDIPEGYSVSREKKERFSLILESASTNQTSMYLCASSIPGGSYNEQFFGPGTRLTVL.

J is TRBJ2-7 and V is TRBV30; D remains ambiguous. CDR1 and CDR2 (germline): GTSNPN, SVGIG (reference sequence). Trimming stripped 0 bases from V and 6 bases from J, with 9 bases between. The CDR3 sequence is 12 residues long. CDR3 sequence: CAWSVTSSEQYF. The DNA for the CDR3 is TGTGCCTGGAGTGTAACTTCAAGCGAGCAGTACTTC.

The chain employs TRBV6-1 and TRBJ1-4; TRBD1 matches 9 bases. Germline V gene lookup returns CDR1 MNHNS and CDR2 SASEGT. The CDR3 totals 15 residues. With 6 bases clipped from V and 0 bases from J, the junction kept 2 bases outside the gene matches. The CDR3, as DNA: TGTGCCAGCAGGGACAGGGGCGCAACTAATGAAAAACTGTTTTTT. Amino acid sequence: CASRDRGATNEKLFF.

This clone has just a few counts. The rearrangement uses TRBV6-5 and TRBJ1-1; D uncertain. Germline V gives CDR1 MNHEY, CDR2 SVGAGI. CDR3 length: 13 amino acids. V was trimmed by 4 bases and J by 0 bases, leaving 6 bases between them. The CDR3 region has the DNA TGTGCCAGCAGTTTTCAGTTGAACACTGAAGCTTTCTTT. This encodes CASSFQLNTEAFF.

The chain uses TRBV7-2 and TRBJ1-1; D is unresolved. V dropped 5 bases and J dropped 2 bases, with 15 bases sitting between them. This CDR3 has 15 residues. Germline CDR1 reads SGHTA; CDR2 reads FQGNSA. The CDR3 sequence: CASSPTRAGNTEAFF. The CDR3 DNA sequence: TGTGCCAGCAGCCCCACTAGGGCCGGAAACACTGAAGCTTTCTTT.

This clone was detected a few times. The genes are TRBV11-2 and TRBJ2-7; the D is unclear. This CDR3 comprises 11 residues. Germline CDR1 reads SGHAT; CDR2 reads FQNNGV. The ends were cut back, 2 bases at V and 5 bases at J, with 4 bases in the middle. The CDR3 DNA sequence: TGTGCCAGCAGCTTAACTCACGAGCAGTACTTC. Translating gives CASSLTHEQYF.

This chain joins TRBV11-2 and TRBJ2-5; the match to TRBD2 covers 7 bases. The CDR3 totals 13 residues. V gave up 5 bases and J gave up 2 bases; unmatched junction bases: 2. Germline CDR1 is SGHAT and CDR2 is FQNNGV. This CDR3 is CASSAGDQETQYF. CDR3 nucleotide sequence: TGTGCCAGCAGCGCGGGGGATCAAGAGACCCAGTACTTC. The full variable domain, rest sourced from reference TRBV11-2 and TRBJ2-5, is EAGVAQSPRYKIIEKRQSVAFWCNPISGHATLYWYQQILGQGPKLLIQFQNNGVVDDSQLPKDRFSAERLKGVDSTLKIQPAKLEDSAVYLCASSAGDQETQYFGPGTRLLVL.

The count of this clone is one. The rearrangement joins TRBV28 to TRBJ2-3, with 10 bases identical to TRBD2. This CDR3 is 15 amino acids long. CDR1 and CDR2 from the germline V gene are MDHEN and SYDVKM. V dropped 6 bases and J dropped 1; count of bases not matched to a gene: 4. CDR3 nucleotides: TGTGCCAGCAGGGGGCTAGCGGGGGGCACAGATACGCAGTATTTT. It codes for CASRGLAGGTDTQYF.

The CDR3 bases are TGTGCCAGTAGTACCCTCAGACAGTTTCAGCCCCAGCATTTT. Amino acid sequence: CASSTLRQFQPQHF. The chain joins TRBV19 to TRBJ1-5; D perhaps matches TRBD1 (5 bases). Per germline, CDR1 LNHDA and CDR2 SQIVND (reference sequence). Trimming cost V 4 bases and J 6 bases, with 13 bases left between them. CDR3 length equals 14 residues. The entire variable domain, with the rest obtained from reference TRBV19 and TRBJ1-5, is as follows: DGGITQSPKYLFRKEGQNVTLSCEQNLNHDAMYWYRQDPGQGLRLIYYSQIVNDFQKGDIAEGYSVSREKKESFPLTVTSAQKNPTAFYLCASSTLRQFQPQHFGDGTRLSIL.

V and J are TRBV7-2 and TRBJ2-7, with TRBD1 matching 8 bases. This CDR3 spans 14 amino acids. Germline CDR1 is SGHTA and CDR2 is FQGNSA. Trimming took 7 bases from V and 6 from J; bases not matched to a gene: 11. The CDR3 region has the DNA TGTGCCAGCAATCCCAGGGGGCAGAAGGGCGAGCAGTACTTC. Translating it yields CASNPRGQKGEQYF. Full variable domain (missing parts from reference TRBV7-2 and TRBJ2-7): GAGVSQSPSNKVTEKGKDVELRCDPISGHTALYWYRQSLGQGLEFLIYFQGNSAPDKSGLPSDRFSAERTGGSVSTLTIQRTQQEDSAVYLCASNPRGQKGEQYFGPGTRLTVT.

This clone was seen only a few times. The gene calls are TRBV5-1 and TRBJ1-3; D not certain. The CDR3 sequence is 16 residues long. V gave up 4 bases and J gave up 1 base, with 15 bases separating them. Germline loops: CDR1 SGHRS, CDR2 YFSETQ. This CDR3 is CASSLAGRDSGNTIYF. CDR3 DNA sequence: TGCGCCAGCAGCCTGGCGGGGAGGGATTCTGGAAACACCATATATTTT. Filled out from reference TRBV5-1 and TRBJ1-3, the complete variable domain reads KAGVTQTPRYLIKTRGQQVTLSCSPISGHRSVSWYQQTPGQGLQFLFEYFSETQRNKGNFPGRFSGRQFSNSRSEMNVSTLELGDSALYLCASSLAGRDSGNTIYFGEGSWLTVV.

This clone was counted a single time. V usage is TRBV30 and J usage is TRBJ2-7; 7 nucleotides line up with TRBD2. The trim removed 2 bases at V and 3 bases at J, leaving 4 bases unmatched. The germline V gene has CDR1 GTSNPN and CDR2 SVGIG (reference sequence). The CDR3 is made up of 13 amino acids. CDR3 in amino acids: CAWSLGGGYEQYF. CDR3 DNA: TGTGCCTGGAGTCTCGGCGGGGGCTACGAGCAGTACTTC. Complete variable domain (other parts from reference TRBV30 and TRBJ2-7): SQTIHQWPATLVQPVGSPLSLECTVEGTSNPNLYWYRQAAGRGLQLLFYSVGIGQISSEVPQNLSASRPQDRQFILSSKKLLLSDSGFYLCAWSLGGGYEQYFGPGTRLTVT.

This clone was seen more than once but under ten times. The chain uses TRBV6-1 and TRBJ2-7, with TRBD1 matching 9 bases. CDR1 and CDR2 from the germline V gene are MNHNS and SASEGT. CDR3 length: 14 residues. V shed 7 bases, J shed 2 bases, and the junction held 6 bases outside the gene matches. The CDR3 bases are TGTGCCAGCATACCGGGACAGGGAACCTACGAGCAGTACTTC. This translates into CASIPGQGTYEQYF.

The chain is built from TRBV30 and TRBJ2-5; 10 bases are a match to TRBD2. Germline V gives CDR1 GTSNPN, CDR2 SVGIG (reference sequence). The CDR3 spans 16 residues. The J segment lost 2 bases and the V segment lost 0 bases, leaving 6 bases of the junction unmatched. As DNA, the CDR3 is TGTGCCTGGAGTGTGGGTCTAGCGGGGGCTCAAGAGACCCAGTACTTC. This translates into CAWSVGLAGAQETQYF.

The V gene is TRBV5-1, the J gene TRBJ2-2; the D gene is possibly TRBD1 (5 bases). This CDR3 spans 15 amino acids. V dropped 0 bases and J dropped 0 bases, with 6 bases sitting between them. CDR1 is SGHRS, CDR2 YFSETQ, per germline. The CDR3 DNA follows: TGCGCCAGCAGCTTGGAGGGGCCGAACACCGGGGAGCTGTTTTTT. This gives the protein CASSLEGPNTGELFF.

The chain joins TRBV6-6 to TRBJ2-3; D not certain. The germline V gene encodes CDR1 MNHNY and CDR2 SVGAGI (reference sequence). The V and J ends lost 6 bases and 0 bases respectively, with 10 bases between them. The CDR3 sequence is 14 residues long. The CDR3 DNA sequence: TGTGCCAGCAGATCCCATACTAGCACAGATACGCAGTATTTT. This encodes CASRSHTSTDTQYF.

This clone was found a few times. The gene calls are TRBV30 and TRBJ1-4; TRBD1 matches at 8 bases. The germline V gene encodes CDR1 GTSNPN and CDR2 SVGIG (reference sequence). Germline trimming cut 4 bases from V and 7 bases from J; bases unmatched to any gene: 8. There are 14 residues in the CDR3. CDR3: CAWTMDREGEKLFF. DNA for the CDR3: TGTGCCTGGACCATGGACAGGGAGGGTGAAAAACTGTTTTTT.

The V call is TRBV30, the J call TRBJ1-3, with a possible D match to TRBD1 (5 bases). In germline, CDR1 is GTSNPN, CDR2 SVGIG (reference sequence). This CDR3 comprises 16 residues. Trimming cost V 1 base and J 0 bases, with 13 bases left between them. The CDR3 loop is CAWSDQGSFSGNTIYF. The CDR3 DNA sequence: TGTGCCTGGAGTGATCAGGGCTCCTTCTCTGGAAACACCATATATTTT.

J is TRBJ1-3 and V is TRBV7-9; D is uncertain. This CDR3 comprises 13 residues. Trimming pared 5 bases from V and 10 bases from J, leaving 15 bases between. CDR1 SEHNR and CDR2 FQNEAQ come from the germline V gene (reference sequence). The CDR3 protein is CASSPPARRTIYF. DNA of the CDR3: TGTGCCAGCAGCCCCCCCGCCCGGCGGACCATATATTTT.

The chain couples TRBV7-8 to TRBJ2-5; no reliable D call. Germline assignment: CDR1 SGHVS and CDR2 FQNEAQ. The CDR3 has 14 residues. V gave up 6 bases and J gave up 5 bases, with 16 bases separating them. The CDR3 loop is CASSSRLPRETQYF. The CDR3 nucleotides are TGTGCCAGCAGTTCTAGGCTCCCCCGGGAGACCCAGTACTTC.

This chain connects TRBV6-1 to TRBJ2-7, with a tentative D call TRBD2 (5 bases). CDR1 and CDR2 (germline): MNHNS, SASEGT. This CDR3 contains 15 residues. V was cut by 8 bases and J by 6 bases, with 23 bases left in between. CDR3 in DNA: TGTGCCAGCGGATCAGGAGAGGGTTTAGGTCGCGAGCAGTACTTC. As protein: CASGSGEGLGREQYF.

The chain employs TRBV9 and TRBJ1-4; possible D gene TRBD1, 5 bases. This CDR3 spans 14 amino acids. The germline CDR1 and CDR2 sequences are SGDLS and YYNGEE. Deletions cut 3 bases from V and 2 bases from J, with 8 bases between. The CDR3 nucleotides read TGTGCCAGCAGCGCGACAGCTACTAATGAAAAACTGTTTTTT. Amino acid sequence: CASSATATNEKLFF.

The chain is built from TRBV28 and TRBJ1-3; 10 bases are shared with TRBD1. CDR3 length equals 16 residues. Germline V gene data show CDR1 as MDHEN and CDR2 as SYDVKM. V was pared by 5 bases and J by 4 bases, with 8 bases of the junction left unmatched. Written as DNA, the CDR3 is TGTGCCAGCAGTGCCCGACAGGGGGCGGGAGGAAACACCATATATTTT. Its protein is CASSARQGAGGNTIYF.

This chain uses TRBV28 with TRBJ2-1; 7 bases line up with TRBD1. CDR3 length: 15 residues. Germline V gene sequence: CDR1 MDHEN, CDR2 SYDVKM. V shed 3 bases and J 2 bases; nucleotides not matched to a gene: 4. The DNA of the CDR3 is TGTGCCAGCAGTTTCTTACAGGGGCCCTACAATGAGCAGTTCTTC. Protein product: CASSFLQGPYNEQFF.